Detailed here is one TCR beta chain. Its antigen is unknown. This entry comes from a study of cytomegalovirus exposure and HLA in healthy donors. General study findings and limits: Many donors shared some public TCRs, even though most TCR sequences were rare. It was 160 or so TCR beta chains that were listed as cytomegalovirus-associated. Reports showed the classifier diagnosing cytomegalovirus status with high specificity and sensitivity.

Assay used: immunoSEQ multiplex PCR; TCRdb lists only in-frame clones, some missing. Of about 160,000 clones listed, about nine tenths are singletons. The V and J ends lost 1 base and 6 bases respectively, with 14 bases between them. Germline lookup yields CDR1 SGHAT and CDR2 FQNNGV. The CDR3 covers 15 residues. The donors were part of the validation cohort of 120 subjects. That cohort was separate from the first cohort, which comprised several hundred subjects. The material sequenced was PBMCs. The V and J genes are TRBV11-2 and TRBJ2-3, with D possibly matching TRBD2 (6 bases). The clonotype was recovered from a young man in good health and CMV-seropositive. DNA of the CDR3: TGTGCCAGCAGCTTAGGGGCAGGGAGGATGGATACGCAGTATTTT. Translated: CASSLGAGRMDTQYF.